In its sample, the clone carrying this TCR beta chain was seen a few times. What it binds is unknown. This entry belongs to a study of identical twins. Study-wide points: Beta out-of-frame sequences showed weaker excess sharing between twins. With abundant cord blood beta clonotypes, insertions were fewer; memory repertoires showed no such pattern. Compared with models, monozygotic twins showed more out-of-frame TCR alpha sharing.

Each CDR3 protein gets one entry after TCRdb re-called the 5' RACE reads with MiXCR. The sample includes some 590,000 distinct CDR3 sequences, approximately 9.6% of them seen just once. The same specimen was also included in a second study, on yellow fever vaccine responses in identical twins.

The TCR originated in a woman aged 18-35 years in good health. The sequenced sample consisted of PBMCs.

CDR3 in DNA: TGTGCCAGCAGCTTTGGGAGGGGTTCCTACAATGAGCAGTTCTTC. Protein: CASSFGRGSYNEQFF. The chain has TRBV11-3 and TRBJ2-1; 7 bases fit TRBD2. This CDR3 region has 15 residues. Losses at the gene ends were 3 bases for V and 1 base for J; bases not matched to a gene: 3. Per germline, CDR1 SGHNT and CDR2 YENEEA.